This T cell receptor (beta chain) was identified during a study of molecular identifiers for immune sequencing clone quantification. Via MiXCR, TCRdb re-called the PCR reads, giving one row per CDR3 protein. The repertoire holds 85,000 to 100,000 distinct CDR3 sequences, with 24% as singletons. This clonotype showed up just a few times. V was pared by 5 bases and J by 2 bases, with 11 bases of the junction left unmatched. CDR3 length equals 16 residues. Germline V gene data show CDR1 as MNHEY and CDR2 as SVGAGI. Sequences were obtained from naive CD8+ T cells from blood, with Jurkat cell RNA spiked in. Described subset: FACS-sorted CD8+CD4-CCR7+CD45RA+ naive T cells. This clonotype was obtained from a human donor in good health. Some libraries in this study had Jurkat cell RNA spiked in. The chain uses TRBV6-5 and TRBJ2-7, with 8 positions matching TRBD2. CDR3 sequence reads: CASSPSGLGVAYEQYF. CDR3 DNA: TGTGCCAGCAGTCCTTCGGGACTAGGGGTTGCCTACGAGCAGTACTTC.